This entry lists 27 T cell receptor beta chains sequenced from one sample in a study of Tregs in tolerant kidney transplant recipients. This table comes from immunoSEQ multiplex PCR, and its TCRdb copy is limited to in-frame clones, with some not included. Counted here are around 16,000 clones, more than 90% occurring once; the ten biggest clones make up 10% to 15%. Sequencing was carried out using CD8+ T cells from blood. All receptors derive from a human donor in good health.

A few counts support this clone. The chain has TRBV7-9 and TRBJ2-2, with 11 bases lining up with TRBD1. The V segment lost 5 bases and the J segment 9 bases; nucleotides outside the gene matches: 5. This CDR3 is 14 amino acids long. Germline CDR1 and CDR2: SEHNR and FQNEAQ (reference sequence). The CDR3 sequence: CASSPGTGGRELFF. CDR3 DNA: TGTGCCAGCAGCCCCGGGACAGGGGGGCGGGAGCTGTTTTTT.

The V call is TRBV9, the J call TRBJ1-4; D not resolved. This CDR3 comprises 14 residues. Germline assignment: CDR1 SGDLS and CDR2 YYNGEE. The germline V and J ends were trimmed by 4 bases and 7 bases, with 14 bases remaining between them. The DNA for the CDR3 is TGTGCCAGCAGCCACGGCGGGTCTACTGAAAAACTGTTTTTT. It encodes CASSHGGSTEKLFF.

The V call is TRBV11-2, the J call TRBJ1-1; D unresolved. Germline lookup yields CDR1 SGHAT and CDR2 FQNNGV. Trimming left V 0 bases short and J 1 base short, with 15 bases between. The CDR3 is 17 amino acids. CDR3 in amino acids: CASSLDVTTTTNTEAFF. The CDR3, as DNA: TGTGCCAGCAGCTTAGATGTGACAACTACAACGAACACTGAAGCTTTCTTT. Full variable domain (remainder filled in from reference TRBV11-2 and TRBJ1-1): EAGVAQSPRYKIIEKRQSVAFWCNPISGHATLYWYQQILGQGPKLLIQFQNNGVVDDSQLPKDRFSAERLKGVDSTLKIQPAKLEDSAVYLCASSLDVTTTTNTEAFFGQGTRLTVV.

This chain links TRBV5-4 with TRBJ2-1, with a tentative D call TRBD2 (7 bases). The CDR3 is 13 amino acids. Looked up from germline, CDR1 is SGHNT and CDR2 is YYREEE (reference sequence). V was trimmed by 2 bases and J by 10 bases, leaving 13 bases between them. For the CDR3, the DNA is TGTGCCAGCAGCTTTCCAGCGGGGACAGAGCAGTTCTTC. It codes for CASSFPAGTEQFF.

This chain links TRBV4-3 with TRBJ1-6; 8 positions agree with TRBD1. CDR3 size: 17 residues. V was clipped by 0 bases and J by 9 bases; unmatched bases: 10. Germline V gives CDR1 LGHNA, CDR2 YSLEER. CDR3 loop: CASSQDRGQEWGSPLHF. As DNA, the CDR3 is TGCGCCAGCAGCCAAGACAGGGGGCAAGAGTGGGGTTCACCCCTCCACTTT.

This chain connects TRBV4-1 to TRBJ1-1, with D possibly matching TRBD1 (6 bases). V shed 4 bases and J shed 11 bases, with 17 bases lying between them. Germline CDR1 MGHRA, CDR2 YSYEKL. The CDR3 contains 13 residues. The CDR3 is CASSPYQQGTAFF. Here the CDR3 DNA reads TGCGCCAGCAGCCCATACCAACAGGGAACGGCTTTCTTT.

The gene calls are TRBV9 and TRBJ2-7; 7 bases are a match to TRBD2. V shed 4 bases and J 0 bases; nucleotides not matched to a gene: 7. This CDR3 has 15 residues. From germline, CDR1 is SGDLS and CDR2 YYNGEE. This CDR3 reads CASSLRAGSSYEQYF. CDR3 DNA: TGTGCCAGCAGCCTACGAGCGGGGAGCTCCTACGAGCAGTACTTC.

This sequence joins TRBV7-9 and TRBJ2-3; 8 nucleotides line up with TRBD2. Germline trimming cut 10 bases from V and 1 base from J; bases unmatched to any gene: 4. CDR3 length equals 13 residues. CDR1 is SEHNR, CDR2 FQNEAQ, per germline (reference sequence). The DNA of the CDR3 is TGTGCCATCCATAGCGGGGGCACAGATACGCAGTATTTT. Translation: CAIHSGGTDTQYF.

Regarding this clone: This CDR3 is also generated by other DNA sequences in the sample. The chain is built from TRBV19 and TRBJ1-2; D unresolved. V lost 3 bases to trimming and J lost 8 bases, with 7 bases between them. The CDR3 contains 11 residues. Germline CDR1 LNHDA, CDR2 SQIVND (reference sequence). The CDR3 DNA follows: TGTGCCAGTAGTATCGGAGCGGGCTACACCTTC. Amino acid sequence: CASSIGAGYTF. The variable domain in full, completed from reference TRBV19 and TRBJ1-2, reads DGGITQSPKYLFRKEGQNVTLSCEQNLNHDAMYWYRQDPGQGLRLIYYSQIVNDFQKGDIAEGYSVSREKKESFPLTVTSAQKNPTAFYLCASSIGAGYTFGSGTRLTVV.

The chain employs TRBV30 and TRBJ1-5; D is unresolved. V gave up 2 bases and J gave up 7 bases, with 12 bases separating them. The CDR3 consists of 13 residues. From germline, CDR1 is GTSNPN and CDR2 SVGIG (reference sequence). The CDR3 here is CAWSPQARQPQHF. CDR3 in DNA: TGTGCCTGGAGTCCACAAGCGAGGCAGCCCCAGCATTTT.

The V and J genes are TRBV7-9 and TRBJ1-2; TRBD1 matches 8 bases. The CDR3 covers 14 residues. J was trimmed by 6 bases and V by 5 bases; bases with no gene match: 8. CDR1 and CDR2 from the germline V gene are SEHNR and FQNEAQ (reference sequence). The CDR3 nucleotides read TGTGCCAGCAGCCCGACAGGGGCATCTAATGGCTACACCTTC. Amino acid sequence: CASSPTGASNGYTF.

This clone was found a few times. The V call is TRBV7-8, the J call TRBJ1-5; 7 nucleotides agree with TRBD1. This CDR3 is 15 amino acids long. Per germline, CDR1 SGHVS and CDR2 FQNEAQ. Trimming took 5 bases from V and 0 from J; bases not matched to a gene: 4. The CDR3 region has the DNA TGTGCCAGCAGCCGGGACAGAATTAGCAATCAGCCCCAGCATTTT. It encodes CASSRDRISNQPQHF. Supplemented by reference TRBV7-8 and TRBJ1-5, the full variable domain reads GAGVSQSPRYKVAKRGQDVALRCDPISGHVSLFWYQQALGQGPEFLTYFQNEAQLDKSGLPSDRFFAERPEGSVSTLKIQRTQQEDSAVYLCASSRDRISNQPQHFGDGTRLSIL.

V and J are TRBV5-8 and TRBJ2-5; 9 bases match TRBD1. CDR1 is SGHTS, CDR2 YDEGEE, per germline. The CDR3 consists of 17 residues. V shed 0 bases, J shed 1 base, and the junction held 7 bases outside the gene matches. As DNA, the CDR3 is TGTGCCAGCAGCTTGGCCCGGGACAGGGTATCCCAAGAGACCCAGTACTTC. Protein: CASSLARDRVSQETQYF. Drawing the rest from reference TRBV5-8 and TRBJ2-5, the complete variable domain is EAGVTQSPTHLIKTRGQQATLRCSPISGHTSVYWYQQALGLGLQFLLWYDEGEERNRGNFPPRFSGRQFPNYSSELNVNALELEDSALYLCASSLARDRVSQETQYFGPGTRLLVL.

The chain carries TRBV11-3 and TRBJ2-1; either TRBD1 or TRBD2 may fit D (6 bases each). Germline assignment: CDR1 SGHNT and CDR2 YENEEA. The CDR3 runs 17 residues. Trimming left V 8 bases short and J 0 bases short, with 20 bases between. CDR3: CASAGHGSMSSYNEQFF. The CDR3, as DNA: TGTGCCAGCGCGGGACACGGATCCATGAGCTCCTACAATGAGCAGTTCTTC.

The genes are TRBV5-5 and TRBJ1-5, with no clear D. CDR3 size: 16 residues. The V end was cut by 0 bases, the J end by 2 bases, with 12 bases between. Germline V gene lookup returns CDR1 SGHKS and CDR2 YYEKEE (reference sequence). CDR3 DNA: TGTGCCAGCAGCTTGGGGGAGGGTGTGGGCAATCAGCCCCAGCATTTT. It specifies CASSLGEGVGNQPQHF. Variable domain in full (rest from reference TRBV5-5 and TRBJ1-5): DAGVTQSPTHLIKTRGQQVTLRCSPISGHKSVSWYQQVLGQGPQFIFQYYEKEERGRGNFPDRFSARQFPNYSSELNVNALLLGDSALYLCASSLGEGVGNQPQHFGDGTRLSIL.

The rearrangement uses TRBV4-3 and TRBJ2-3, with 7 bases identical to TRBD2. Germline trimming cut 0 bases from V and 4 bases from J; bases unmatched to any gene: 25. Per the germline V gene, CDR1 is LGHNA and CDR2 is YSLEER. This CDR3 spans 22 amino acids. The CDR3 DNA is TGCGCCAGCAGCCAAGATTTGACGGAGCGAAGGATAGCGGGTTTCTCGGCAGATACGCAGTATTTT. Its translation: CASSQDLTERRIAGFSADTQYF.

The V gene is TRBV15, the J gene TRBJ2-7; tentatively, D is TRBD2 (7 bases). The CDR3 has 18 residues. Per germline, CDR1 LNHNV and CDR2 YYDKDF (reference sequence). Trimming removed 1 base from V and 3 bases from J, with 22 bases in between. This CDR3 is CATSRGSGVGRGGYEQYF. In nucleotides, the CDR3 is TGTGCCACCAGCAGAGGGAGTGGAGTGGGTAGGGGGGGCTACGAGCAGTACTTC.

The rearrangement links TRBV9 to TRBJ2-7; weak D call: TRBD2 (5 bases). Trimming took 0 bases from V and 3 from J, leaving 10 bases between them. Germline V gives CDR1 SGDLS, CDR2 YYNGEE. The CDR3 spans 14 residues. CDR3 region: CASSVEAEDYEQYF. The CDR3 bases are TGTGCCAGCAGCGTAGAAGCGGAAGACTACGAGCAGTACTTC.

This clone was detected once. V is TRBV11-3 and J is TRBJ2-7, with D possibly matching TRBD2 (6 bases). This CDR3 comprises 16 residues. Trimming cost V 4 bases and J 0 bases, with 16 bases left between them. Per the germline V gene, CDR1 is SGHNT and CDR2 is YENEEA. The CDR3 reads CASSSKKGLPSYEQYF. The CDR3 DNA is TGTGCCAGCAGCTCCAAAAAGGGACTCCCCTCCTACGAGCAGTACTTC.

The rearrangement joins TRBV4-1 to TRBJ1-2, with a possible D match to TRBD1 (6 bases). The CDR3 length is 16 residues. CDR1 and CDR2 from the germline V gene are MGHRA and YSYEKL. Trimming took 1 base from V and 5 from J, leaving 17 bases between them. The CDR3 DNA is TGCGCCAGCAGCCAAGGGGTCGGGCAGGGGTCGTATGGCTACACCTTC. Translated, it gives CASSQGVGQGSYGYTF.

The chain has TRBV30 and TRBJ2-1; TRBD2 matches at 9 bases. Looked up from germline, CDR1 is GTSNPN and CDR2 is SVGIG (reference sequence). The CDR3 is 13 residues long. V shed 6 bases, J shed 8 bases, and the junction held 8 bases outside the gene matches. The DNA of the CDR3 is TGTGCCTGCGACGGCGGGAGGGCCGATGAGCAGTTCTTC. It is translated as CACDGGRADEQFF.

The chain employs TRBV12-5 and TRBJ2-5; D gene uncertain. Trimming took off 0 bases at V and 0 bases at J, with 14 bases between the two ends. The CDR3 sequence is 17 residues long. Germline CDR1 is LGHNT and CDR2 is FRNRAP. The DNA of the CDR3 is TGTGCTAGTGGTTTGGTACCGCCGGTCGGGTACCAAGAGACCCAGTACTTC. This translates into CASGLVPPVGYQETQYF.

The rearrangement links TRBV5-4 to TRBJ1-2; TRBD1 matches 10 bases. Germline assignment: CDR1 SGHNT and CDR2 YYREEE (reference sequence). The CDR3 length is 13 residues. V lost 4 bases, J lost 7 bases, and 4 bases stayed unmatched. Here the CDR3 reads CASSLTGGIGYTF. In nucleotides, the CDR3 is TGTGCCAGCAGCCTGACAGGGGGCATTGGCTACACCTTC. Based on the CDR3 plus reference TRBV5-4 and TRBJ1-2, the full variable domain is ETGVTQSPTHLIKTRGQQVTLRCSSQSGHNTVSWYQQALGQGPQFIFQYYREEENGRGNFPPRFSGLQFPNYSSELNVNALELDDSALYLCASSLTGGIGYTFGSGTRLTVV.

The V gene is TRBV4-3, the J gene TRBJ1-6, with D possibly being TRBD1 (5 bases). The CDR3 runs 18 residues. CDR1 is LGHNA, CDR2 YSLEER, per germline. V was pared by 1 base and J by 0 bases, with 13 bases between. CDR3 amino acids: CASSQVKGASSYNSPLHF. In nucleotides, the CDR3 is TGCGCCAGCAGCCAAGTAAAAGGGGCAAGCTCCTATAATTCACCCCTCCACTTT.

The chain joins TRBV11-2 to TRBJ1-2; D not certain. V shed 6 bases and J shed 6 bases, with 14 bases lying between them. There are 13 residues in the CDR3. Germline V gene data show CDR1 as SGHAT and CDR2 as FQNNGV. CDR3: CASSLGSMDGYTF. The CDR3 nucleotides are TGTGCCAGCAGTTTGGGCTCCATGGATGGCTACACCTTC.

This clone was seen only once. This chain uses TRBV27 with TRBJ2-1; D may be TRBD2 (6 bases). This CDR3 contains 15 residues. Germline V gives CDR1 MNHEY, CDR2 SMNVEV (reference sequence). V was trimmed by 4 bases and J by 5 bases, leaving 15 bases between them. The CDR3 loop reads CASSSALGGHNEQFF. The CDR3 DNA reads TGTGCCAGCAGTTCCGCCCTCGGAGGGCACAATGAGCAGTTCTTC.

There are a few counts of this clone. V is TRBV9 and J is TRBJ2-7; D possibly matches TRBD1 or TRBD2 (5 bases each). Deletions cut 3 bases from V and 5 bases from J, with 18 bases between. Looked up from germline, CDR1 is SGDLS and CDR2 is YYNGEE. CDR3 length: 15 amino acids. This CDR3 reads CASSGVGEGIHEQYF. CDR3 DNA sequence: TGTGCCAGCAGCGGTGTGGGGGAAGGGATCCACGAGCAGTACTTC. The entire variable domain, with the rest obtained from reference TRBV9 and TRBJ2-7, is as follows: DSGVTQTPKHLITATGQRVTLRCSPRSGDLSVYWYQQSLDQGLQFLIQYYNGEERAKGNILERFSAQQFPDLHSELNLSSLELGDSALYFCASSGVGEGIHEQYFGPGTRLTVT.